The 25 T cell receptor beta chains presented below share a single source sample, sequenced in a study of blood T cell repertoires in COVID-19. Profiled with immunoSEQ multiplex PCR; TCRdb holds only in-frame clones, not every one. The table lists roughly 200,000 clones, around 80% of them singletons. The sequencing input was peripheral blood. All receptors come from a man aged 65 to 85 with active or convalescent COVID-19.

The DNA of the CDR3 is TGTGCCAGCAGAGCGACAGCATACACTGAAGCTTTCTTT. This encodes CASRATAYTEAFF. The chain is built from TRBV6-5 and TRBJ1-1; perhaps TRBD1 as D (5 bases). Germline CDR1 and CDR2: MNHEY and SVGAGI. The V and J ends lost 6 bases and 3 bases respectively, with 11 bases between them. There are 13 residues in the CDR3.

This clone was seen more than once but under ten times. This sequence joins TRBV3-1 (or the pseudogene TRBV3-2) and TRBJ2-1; TRBD2 agrees at 7 bases. The CDR3 runs to 14 residues. CDR1 and CDR2 (germline): LGHDT, YNNKEL (reference sequence). V lost 3 bases to trimming and J lost 7 bases; unmatched junction nucleotides: 6. The CDR3 DNA is TGTGCCAGCAGCCATTCTGGCGGGAGTAATGAGCAGTTCTTC. Amino acid sequence: CASSHSGGSNEQFF.

The rearrangement joins TRBV10-1 to TRBJ2-5, with D perhaps matching TRBD1 (7 bases). The CDR3 has 13 amino acids. The germline V gene encodes CDR1 WNHNN and CDR2 SYGVQD (reference sequence). The V end lost 4 bases, the J end lost 11 bases, and 17 bases lay between the germline ends. The CDR3 here is CASSADRSGEQYF. CDR3 nucleotide sequence: TGCGCCAGCAGTGCGGACAGGTCGGGGGAGCAGTACTTC.

This clone was observed a handful of times. The chain employs TRBV29-1 and TRBJ2-3, with 7 bases matching TRBD1. The CDR3 extends over 14 amino acids. CDR1 is SQVTM and CDR2 is ANQGSEA in the germline V gene. With V trimmed by 8 bases and J by 4 bases, 12 bases remained unmatched. CDR3 in DNA: TGCAGCTCTCGGCGACAGGGCGCCCCAGATACGCAGTATTTT. Protein sequence: CSSRRQGAPDTQYF.

The chain recombines TRBV7-9 with TRBJ2-7; TRBD1 is a possible D gene (5 bases). V lost 1 base and J 6 bases, leaving 19 bases between the germline ends. Germline V gene sequence: CDR1 SEHNR, CDR2 FQNEAQ (reference sequence). The CDR3 is 16 amino acids. The CDR3: CASSLGPQGRVPEQYF. CDR3 nucleotide sequence: TGTGCCAGCAGCTTAGGGCCCCAGGGAAGGGTACCCGAGCAGTACTTC.

J is TRBJ1-1 and V is TRBV27; maybe TRBD1 (6 bases). Germline CDR1 reads MNHEY; CDR2 reads SMNVEV (reference sequence). The CDR3 is made up of 17 amino acids. V lost 5 bases to trimming and J lost 7 bases, with 26 bases between them. This CDR3 reads CASSLLLPSRGRGEAFF. In nucleotides, the CDR3 is TGTGCCAGCAGTCTACTCCTCCCGAGCAGGGGAAGGGGTGAAGCTTTCTTT.

This CDR3 reads CASSSTGGGEKLFF. The CDR3, as DNA: TGTGCCAGCAGTTCGACAGGGGGGGGTGAAAAACTGTTTTTT. The genes are TRBV6-5 and TRBJ1-4; TRBD1 agrees at 9 bases. The junction had 4 bases not matched to a gene; V was cut back by 4 bases and J by 7 bases. The CDR3 consists of 14 residues. The germline V gene encodes CDR1 MNHEY and CDR2 SVGAGI.

The chain has TRBV30 and TRBJ1-5, with 7 positions matching TRBD1. Germline V CDR1 and CDR2: GTSNPN, SVGIG (reference sequence). The CDR3 totals 12 residues. Trimming removed 5 bases from V and 7 bases from J; junction bases left unmatched: 5. The CDR3 DNA follows: TGTGCCTGGGGACAGGAAACACAGCCCCAGCATTTT. This encodes CAWGQETQPQHF. The full variable domain, its missing parts supplied by reference TRBV30 and TRBJ1-5, is SQTIHQWPATLVQPVGSPLSLECTVEGTSNPNLYWYRQAAGRGLQLLFYSVGIGQISSEVPQNLSASRPQDRQFILSSKKLLLSDSGFYLCAWGQETQPQHFGDGTRLSIL.

This rearrangement joins TRBV30 to TRBJ2-3; D may be TRBD1 (5 bases). The V end was cut by 3 bases, the J end by 0 bases, with 10 bases between. Germline V CDR1 and CDR2: GTSNPN, SVGIG (reference sequence). The CDR3 has 14 residues. The CDR3: CAWRKTESTDTQYF. CDR3 nucleotides: TGTGCCTGGAGAAAGACAGAAAGCACAGATACGCAGTATTTT.

CDR3 nucleotides: TGTGCCTGGAGTGCCCCTCAACAGGGAAGAAATTCTGGAAACACCATATATTTT. The encoded protein is CAWSAPQQGRNSGNTIYF. The chain couples TRBV30 to TRBJ1-3; tentatively, D is TRBD1 (6 bases). The germline CDR1 and CDR2 sequences are GTSNPN and SVGIG (reference sequence). This CDR3 spans 18 amino acids. Trimming stripped 1 base from V and 1 base from J, with 20 bases between.

This rearrangement joins TRBV2 to TRBJ1-1, with TRBD1 matching over 10 bases. The V segment lost 4 bases and the J segment 11 bases; nucleotides outside the gene matches: 4. Germline V gene sequence: CDR1 SNHLY, CDR2 FYNNEI. The CDR3 runs 12 residues. CDR3 DNA sequence: TGTGCCAGCAGTGGGACAGGGGGGAGGGCTTTCTTT. Translated: CASSGTGGRAFF. The variable domain in full, completed from reference TRBV2 and TRBJ1-1, reads EPEVTQTPSHQVTQMGQEVILRCVPISNHLYFYWYRQILGQKVEFLVSFYNNEISEKSEIFDDQFSVERPDGSNFTLKIRSTKLEDSAMYFCASSGTGGRAFFGQGTRLTVV.

The gene calls are TRBV3-1 (or the pseudogene TRBV3-2) and TRBJ1-2, with 8 bases identical to TRBD1. CDR3 length equals 14 residues. Germline V gene data show CDR1 as LGHDT and CDR2 as YNNKEL (reference sequence). Trimming cost V 5 bases and J 3 bases; bases outside gene matches: 5. The CDR3 is CASSYRGVDYGYTF. For the CDR3, the DNA is TGTGCCAGCAGCTACAGGGGGGTAGACTATGGCTACACCTTC.

V gene TRBV12-3 or TRBV12-4 combines with J gene TRBJ2-1, with D unresolved. The ends were cut back, 4 bases at V and 7 bases at J, with 8 bases in the middle. There are 12 residues in the CDR3. As DNA, the CDR3 is TGTGCCAGCAGTTGGGCAACGAATGAGCAGTTCTTC. It specifies CASSWATNEQFF.

The chain uses TRBV5-4 and TRBJ2-5; D perhaps matches TRBD2 (7 bases). This CDR3 is built from 15 residues. Trimming cost V 0 bases and J 5 bases, with 14 bases left between them. CDR1 SGHNT and CDR2 YYREEE come from the germline V gene (reference sequence). The CDR3 nucleotides are TGTGCCAGCAGCTTGGATGGCGGGGGCGGGGAGACCCAGTACTTC. Amino acids: CASSLDGGGGETQYF.

This rearrangement joins TRBV6-5 to TRBJ2-3; D may be TRBD2 (7 bases). The CDR3 has 15 amino acids. Trimming pared 8 bases from V and 4 bases from J, leaving 19 bases between. Per germline, CDR1 MNHEY and CDR2 SVGAGI. The CDR3 here is CASFRMGGRADTQYF. Here the CDR3 DNA reads TGTGCCAGCTTCAGGATGGGGGGGCGGGCAGATACGCAGTATTTT.

The genes are TRBV5-4 and TRBJ2-1; 11 bases map to TRBD2. Looked up from germline, CDR1 is SGHNT and CDR2 is YYREEE (reference sequence). Trimming at V came to 4 bases and at J to 10 bases, leaving 13 bases not matched to a gene. There are 16 residues in the CDR3. Here the CDR3 reads CASSPSLAGGLFEQFF. DNA of the CDR3: TGTGCCAGCAGCCCCTCTCTAGCGGGAGGATTGTTCGAGCAGTTCTTC.

This chain connects TRBV5-1 to TRBJ1-1, with D possibly being TRBD1 (6 bases). V lost 4 bases, J lost 4 bases, and 11 bases lay in between. The CDR3 runs to 13 residues. CDR1 and CDR2 from the germline V gene are SGHRS and YFSETQ. DNA for the CDR3: TGCGCCAGCAGCACTACAGGGATCACTGAAGCTTTCTTT. It is translated as CASSTTGITEAFF.

The CDR3 reads CASSISGSPWGNEQFF. The CDR3 DNA reads as TGTGCCAGTAGTATTAGCGGATCACCTTGGGGCAATGAGCAGTTCTTC. This chain connects TRBV19 to TRBJ2-1, with D tentatively TRBD2 (6 bases). The CDR3 loop spans 16 amino acids. Per the germline V gene, CDR1 is LNHDA and CDR2 is SQIVND (reference sequence). Trimming cost V 3 bases and J 6 bases, with 18 bases left between them.

The chain couples TRBV10-1 to TRBJ2-1; TRBD2 aligns across 10 bases. The CDR3 consists of 17 residues. In germline, CDR1 is WNHNN, CDR2 SYGVQD (reference sequence). With 5 bases clipped from V and 4 bases from J, the junction kept 11 bases outside the gene matches. CDR3 sequence: CASSPSGGAESYNEQFF. The CDR3 DNA is TGCGCCAGCAGTCCGAGCGGGGGGGCCGAGTCATACAATGAGCAGTTCTTC.

This sequence joins TRBV5-1 and TRBJ1-6; maybe TRBD1 (6 bases). CDR1 is SGHRS, CDR2 YFSETQ, per germline. This CDR3 is built from 15 residues. V shed 4 bases and J shed 4 bases, with 12 bases lying between them. CDR3 loop: CASSLQDSYNSPLHF. In nucleotides, the CDR3 is TGCGCCAGCAGCCTACAGGACAGTTATAATTCACCCCTCCACTTT.

For this clone: The sample has other DNA sequences that encode this CDR3 too. The chain combines TRBV6-5 with TRBJ2-7; 7 positions agree with TRBD1. From germline, CDR1 is MNHEY and CDR2 SVGAGI. Trimming took 0 bases from V and 7 from J; bases not matched to a gene: 0. CDR3 size: 12 residues. DNA of the CDR3: TGTGCCAGCAGTTACTCGACAGGGGAGCAGTACTTC. It codes for CASSYSTGEQYF.

The CDR3 DNA reads as TGTGCCAGCAGCCTAGGGGCCTACTACGAGCAGTACTTC. It codes for CASSLGAYYEQYF. The V call is TRBV3-1 (or the pseudogene TRBV3-2), the J call TRBJ2-7; D is perhaps TRBD1 (5 bases). Per the germline V gene, CDR1 is LGHDT and CDR2 is YNNKEL (reference sequence). V was shortened by 4 bases and J by 3 bases, with 10 bases between the two germline ends. There are 13 residues in the CDR3.

This sequence joins TRBV14 and TRBJ1-1; D call uncertain. Germline values: CDR1 SGHDN, CDR2 FVKESK. The V end was cut by 2 bases, the J end by 3 bases, with 16 bases between. The CDR3 contains 16 residues. CDR3 bases: TGTGCCAGCAGCCAACGAGGAAGCCTTTTTTACACTGAAGCTTTCTTT. Its protein product is CASSQRGSLFYTEAFF.

The gene calls are TRBV10-3 and TRBJ1-3, with D perhaps matching TRBD1 (5 bases). Trimming removed 5 bases at V and 0 bases at J, with 17 bases between. The CDR3 is 17 residues long. Germline V gene lookup returns CDR1 ENHRY and CDR2 SYGVKD. The CDR3 here is CAISWGGRIHSGNTIYF. The CDR3 DNA reads as TGTGCCATCAGTTGGGGGGGACGGATCCACTCTGGAAACACCATATATTTT.

The chain carries TRBV28 and TRBJ1-2; perhaps TRBD1 as D (6 bases). Between the trimmed V and J ends, which lost 8 bases and 7 bases, there was a span of 17 bases. The CDR3 is 13 amino acids. Looked up from germline, CDR1 is MDHEN and CDR2 is SYDVKM. The CDR3 coding sequence is TGTGCCAGCTCCACTCCAGGGGTTTCTGGCTACACCTTC. Translation gives CASSTPGVSGYTF.